The 2 T cell receptor beta chains in this list originate from one sample, sequenced in a study of T cell responses to AZD1222 COVID-19 vaccine. Measured with immunoSEQ multiplex PCR; TCRdb has only the in-frame clones, and not every one. The sample consists of 150,000 to 200,000 clones, approximately 88% of them appearing once. The source material was peripheral blood, sampled on day 0 of AZD1222 vaccination. All receptors come from an adult in good health.

V usage is TRBV11-2 and J usage is TRBJ1-1, with D possibly matching TRBD1 (6 bases). The germline V and J ends were trimmed by 1 base and 5 bases, with 14 bases remaining between them. The germline CDR1 and CDR2 sequences are SGHAT and FQNNGV. The CDR3 is made up of 15 amino acids. The CDR3 loop is CASSLGLTGKTEAFF. The CDR3 DNA reads TGTGCCAGCAGCTTAGGGTTAACAGGGAAAACTGAAGCTTTCTTT.

The CDR3 DNA is TGTGCCAGCAGCTTCACAGGGGTAACGGGTTCACCCCTCCACTTT. This translates into CASSFTGVTGSPLHF. The rearrangement uses TRBV3-1 (or the pseudogene TRBV3-2) and TRBJ1-6; 7 positions match TRBD1. Trimming cost V 5 bases and J 9 bases; bases outside gene matches: 10. Germline values: CDR1 LGHDT, CDR2 YNNKEL (reference sequence). This CDR3 is 15 amino acids long.